Shown below are 17 T cell receptor beta chains from a single sample sequenced in a study of CD8 T cells in ankylosing spondylitis. TCRdb processed the 5' RACE reads anew with MiXCR; each CDR3 protein has one entry. In the table there are around 330,000 distinct CDR3 sequences, 11% of which are singletons. Sample: blood, either unsorted or a sorted T cell fraction (not recorded which). These receptors were collected from a female donor with ankylosing spondylitis or in good health (not recorded which).

This clonotype was counted between two and nine times. The chain carries TRBV6-1 and TRBJ2-5; D ambiguous. V lost 5 bases and J lost 5, with 12 bases in between. Germline lookup yields CDR1 MNHNS and CDR2 SASEGT. The CDR3 spans 13 residues. The CDR3 DNA sequence: TGTGCCAGCAGTAAACAGTCCGGGGAGACCCAGTACTTC. Translation: CASSKQSGETQYF.

This clonotype was seen ten or more times. The chain employs TRBV5-1 and TRBJ1-6; no definite D call. The CDR3 has 17 amino acids. Trimming removed 1 base at V and 0 bases at J, with 11 bases between. Germline values: CDR1 SGHRS, CDR2 YFSETQ. The CDR3 region has the DNA TGCGCCAGCAGCTTGAGCAGGATGAGCTCCTATAATTCACCCCTCCACTTT. Translation gives CASSLSRMSSYNSPLHF. Complete variable domain (other parts from reference TRBV5-1 and TRBJ1-6): KAGVTQTPRYLIKTRGQQVTLSCSPISGHRSVSWYQQTPGQGLQFLFEYFSETQRNKGNFPGRFSGRQFSNSRSEMNVSTLELGDSALYLCASSLSRMSSYNSPLHFGNGTRLTVT.

This clonotype was recorded many times. CDR3 residues: CASSELVGRTYYEQYF. CDR3 sequence (DNA): TGTGCCAGCAGTGAATTAGTCGGACGGACCTACTACGAGCAGTACTTC. V is TRBV28 and J is TRBJ2-7; D uncertain. This CDR3 is built from 16 residues. Trimming shortened V by 5 bases and J by 3 bases, and 20 bases separated the two germline ends. The V gene's germline CDR1 is MDHEN and CDR2 SYDVKM.

This clonotype was observed at least ten times. The V and J genes are TRBV10-1 and TRBJ2-3; TRBD2 matches at 10 bases. Germline trimming cut 2 bases from V and 4 bases from J; bases unmatched to any gene: 6. This CDR3 spans 16 amino acids. Germline assignment: CDR1 WNHNN and CDR2 SYGVQD (reference sequence). In nucleotides, the CDR3 is TGCGCCAGCAGTGAGACTAGCGGGATCGGGGCAGATACGCAGTATTTT. Amino acid sequence: CASSETSGIGADTQYF.

V is TRBV7-9 and J is TRBJ1-2; D is ambiguous. The CDR3 is 14 residues long. V lost 1 base to trimming and J lost 5 bases, with 11 bases between them. Per the germline V gene, CDR1 is SEHNR and CDR2 is FQNEAQ (reference sequence). The CDR3 DNA reads TGTGCCAGCAGCTTAGAGAGAAAAGGGTATGGCTACACCTTC. It codes for CASSLERKGYGYTF.

This clonotype appeared many times. The J gene is TRBJ2-3, the V gene TRBV5-6; D is unclear. Germline V gene sequence: CDR1 SGHDT, CDR2 YYEEEE. This CDR3 contains 14 residues. The V gene lost 0 bases and the J gene lost 2 bases, with 7 bases spanning the gap. CDR3 residues: CASSLAHSTDTQYF. The CDR3 DNA follows: TGTGCCAGCAGCTTGGCACACTCCACAGATACGCAGTATTTT.

V gene TRBV29-1 combines with J gene TRBJ2-5; no reliable D call. Deletions cut 7 bases from V and 9 bases from J, with 12 bases between. In germline, CDR1 is SQVTM, CDR2 ANQGSEA. The CDR3 is made up of 10 amino acids. The CDR3 DNA sequence: TGCAGCGGAACTGAACCCCCCCAGTACTTC. This gives the protein CSGTEPPQYF. Together with reference TRBV29-1 and TRBJ2-5, the CDR3 gives the full variable domain: SAVISQKPSRDICQRGTSLTIQCQVDSQVTMMFWYRQQPGQSLTLIATANQGSEATYESGFVIDKFPISRPNLTFSTLTVSNMSPEDSSIYLCSGTEPPQYFGPGTRLLVL.

This clonotype was observed at least ten times. The chain is built from TRBV5-1 and TRBJ2-5; D gene unclear. The CDR3 sequence is 14 residues long. The germline V gene encodes CDR1 SGHRS and CDR2 YFSETQ. Trimming shortened V by 0 bases and J by 5 bases, and 11 bases separated the two germline ends. CDR3 sequence: CASSLGHTRETQYF. In DNA, the CDR3 is TGCGCCAGCAGCTTGGGGCACACTCGGGAGACCCAGTACTTC. Full variable domain (rest looked up from reference TRBV5-1 and TRBJ2-5): KAGVTQTPRYLIKTRGQQVTLSCSPISGHRSVSWYQQTPGQGLQFLFEYFSETQRNKGNFPGRFSGRQFSNSRSEMNVSTLELGDSALYLCASSLGHTRETQYFGPGTRLLVL.

In this sample, this clonotype turned up many times. The J gene is TRBJ2-7, the V gene TRBV20-1, with TRBD2 matching over 11 bases. V shed 5 bases and J 3 bases; nucleotides not matched to a gene: 9. Looked up from germline, CDR1 is DFQATT and CDR2 is SNEGSKA (reference sequence). The CDR3 has 15 residues. The CDR3 is CSAEKTGTSGYEQYF. The CDR3 DNA reads TGCAGTGCTGAGAAAACCGGGACTAGCGGCTACGAGCAGTACTTC.

This clonotype was observed many times. The chain combines TRBV7-9 with TRBJ2-7, with TRBD1 matching over 10 bases. CDR3 size: 16 residues. Unmatched junction bases numbered 11, after V lost 5 bases and J lost 4 bases. Germline-derived CDR1 and CDR2 are SEHNR and FQNEAQ (reference sequence). CDR3 protein: CASSQPPGQGFYEQYF. The CDR3 DNA follows: TGTGCCAGCAGCCAACCCCCGGGACAGGGGTTTTACGAGCAGTACTTC.

The CDR3 loop reads CASSPEGVFTGELFF. CDR3 coding DNA: TGTGCCAGCAGTCCAGAGGGGGTATTCACCGGGGAGCTGTTTTTT. The chain uses TRBV12-3 or TRBV12-4 and TRBJ2-2, with a weak D call TRBD1 (6 bases). The CDR3 is 15 residues long. With 5 bases removed from V and 4 bases from J, the gap between germline ends came to 14 bases.

This clonotype appeared many times. The V gene is TRBV20-1, the J gene TRBJ2-3, with TRBD1 as a possible D gene (5 bases). With 4 bases removed from V and 3 bases from J, the gap between germline ends came to 11 bases. CDR1 and CDR2 from the germline V gene are DFQATT and SNEGSKA (reference sequence). The CDR3 spans 13 residues. CDR3 region: CSAIQSGTDTQYF. The CDR3 DNA sequence: TGCAGTGCTATTCAATCAGGGACAGATACGCAGTATTTT.

Only a few counts were recorded for this clonotype. V gene TRBV9 combines with J gene TRBJ2-5; TRBD2 aligns across 7 bases. Trimming removed 4 bases from V and 5 bases from J; junction bases left unmatched: 8. Germline CDR1 and CDR2: SGDLS and YYNGEE. This CDR3 contains 14 residues. CDR3 residues: CASSPSGLGETQYF. CDR3 in DNA: TGTGCCAGCAGCCCTAGCGGATTGGGGGAGACCCAGTACTTC.

This clonotype was recorded many times. The rearrangement uses TRBV28 and TRBJ2-3; no definite D call. Germline CDR1 is MDHEN and CDR2 is SYDVKM. This CDR3 contains 15 residues. The V and J ends lost 3 bases and 4 bases respectively, with 14 bases between them. The CDR3 nucleotides read TGTGCCAGCAGTTTCCCCTCCGCGTGGGCAGATACGCAGTATTTT. This gives the protein CASSFPSAWADTQYF.

In this sample, this clonotype turned up many times. V is TRBV7-3 and J is TRBJ2-2; D not certain. Trimming removed 2 bases from V and 7 bases from J, with 8 bases in between. This CDR3 comprises 13 residues. Germline V lookup: CDR1 SGHTA, CDR2 FQGTGA. Here the CDR3 DNA reads TGTGCCAGCAGCTTAGGGCTCGGCGGGGAGCTGTTTTTT. Amino acids: CASSLGLGGELFF.

This clonotype was seen at least ten times. This rearrangement joins TRBV5-1 to TRBJ2-1; D tentatively reads TRBD1 or TRBD2 (6 bases each). The germline gives CDR1 SGHRS, CDR2 YFSETQ. CDR3 length: 15 residues. Trimming took off 1 base at V and 2 bases at J, with 10 bases between the two ends. For the CDR3, the DNA is TGCGCCAGCAGCTTGACTGGGGGGCCCTACAATGAGCAGTTCTTC. This sequence encodes CASSLTGGPYNEQFF. The variable domain in full, with the rest retrieved from reference TRBV5-1 and TRBJ2-1, is KAGVTQTPRYLIKTRGQQVTLSCSPISGHRSVSWYQQTPGQGLQFLFEYFSETQRNKGNFPGRFSGRQFSNSRSEMNVSTLELGDSALYLCASSLTGGPYNEQFFGPGTRLTVL.

CDR3 nucleotide sequence: TGCGCCAGCAGCTTGGCCCCTAGCGGGAGCCCCGGGGAGCTGTTTTTT. Translation: CASSLAPSGSPGELFF. V gene TRBV5-1 combines with J gene TRBJ2-2; 10 nucleotides align to TRBD2. This CDR3 spans 16 amino acids. The ends lost 0 bases at V and 6 bases at J; junction bases unmatched: 5. The V gene's germline CDR1 is SGHRS and CDR2 YFSETQ.